The clone carrying this TCR beta chain was seen a few times. Trimming at V came to 1 base and at J to 0 bases, leaving 7 bases not matched to a gene. The germline V gene encodes CDR1 SEHNR and CDR2 FQNEAQ (reference sequence). This CDR3 comprises 17 residues. This sample stems from a study of technical replicates of blood from a few donors. Sequencing was performed with immunoSEQ multiplex PCR; in TCRdb, only in-frame clones are kept and a portion is missing. This sample has approximately 10,000 clones, with over 85% found just once. The specimen sequenced was PBMCs. The chain couples TRBV7-9 to TRBJ1-1, with TRBD1 matching 8 bases. This sequence originates from a human donor in good health. The CDR3 protein is CASSLVGRTGMNTEAFF. CDR3 DNA: TGTGCCAGCAGCTTAGTAGGGCGGACAGGGATGAACACTGAAGCTTTCTTT. The full variable domain, its missing parts supplied by reference TRBV7-9 and TRBJ1-1, is DTGVSQNPRHKITKRGQNVTFRCDPISEHNRLYWYRQTLGQGPEFLTYFQNEAQLEKSRLLSDRFSAERPKGSFSTLEIQRTEQGDSAMYLCASSLVGRTGMNTEAFFGQGTRLTVV.